The T cell receptor beta chain described here comes from a study of cytomegalovirus exposure and HLA in healthy donors. Turning to the study itself: Earlier results showed roughly 120 million unique TCR beta sequences derived from around 170 million T cells. As released early, the data held around 80 million unique TCRs from HLA-typed donors. The study's findings and limits: Rates of TCR association differed by HLA locus in a later analysis, with DRB1 highest and HLA-C lowest.

Primers included in the PCR were 60 Vbeta and 13 Jbeta primers. TCRdb's table, derived via immunoSEQ multiplex PCR, lists solely in-frame clones and lacks some. The sample includes roughly 120,000 clones, about 80% of them seen just once. This clone showed up just once. The antigen remains undetermined. Germline values: CDR1 MNHNS, CDR2 SASEGT. The germline V and J ends were trimmed by 10 bases and 3 bases, with 10 bases remaining between them. The CDR3 is 11 amino acids. Healthy bone marrow donors made up the cohort. The sequence was collected from a woman between 25 and 40 years old in good health and CMV-seropositive. The sequenced sample consisted of PBMCs. This chain joins TRBV6-1 and TRBJ2-7, with D maybe TRBD2 (5 bases). The DNA of the CDR3 is TGTGCCACAAAGGGAGACTACGAGCAGTACTTC. Protein product: CATKGDYEQYF.